This T cell receptor (beta chain) was captured in a study of cytomegalovirus exposure and HLA in healthy donors (dated by TCRdb to about 2017). General notes on the study: An earlier analysis of some 600 of the donors reported over 250 Gb of sequence data and approximately 120 million unique TCR beta sequences obtained from 180 million or so T cells. An early release covering roughly 640 HLA-typed donors comprised about 300 gigabases of sequencing data and tens of millions of unique TCR sequences. Among the approximately 400 genotyped donors, approximately 81% belonged to the genetic ancestry cluster associated with self-reported Caucasian donors. The aim of the study was to test whether cataloging public T cell receptors could identify signatures of past pathogen exposure. The study used immunosequencing to profile the T cell repertoires of more than 650 subjects and linked those repertoires to cytomegalovirus serostatus. A separate validation cohort of roughly 130 different subjects was used in addition to the approximately 640-subject first cohort. To predict cytomegalovirus infection status, the study brought together high-throughput TCR immunosequencing, statistical association of individual TCRs with disease status, and machine learning. In a later analysis, previously published TCR beta repertoires from some 640 donors were re-analyzed and high-resolution HLA genotyping was added so that TCR occurrence patterns could be studied. Rather than using new phenotypic data, the later analysis identified candidate immune exposures from TCR beta sequences and from how often those sequences occurred across donors. An earlier analysis of around 640 of the donors used high-throughput TCR beta sequencing to judge whether each TCR beta V gene segment behaved as functional or pseudogenic. Donor age, sex, ethnicity and CMV serostatus were compiled together with the repertoire data. A later genetic analysis used genome-wide SNP genotypes for about three fifths of the roughly 700 donors, treating that subset as a discovery cohort. Every repertoire in the discovery cohort had been generated on one and the same sequencing platform. HLA typing covered class I and class II loci at four-digit resolution. Typing coverage varied by locus: roughly 629-640 donors for A, B, C, DRB1 and DQB1; approximately 500 for DQA1; 600 to 610 for DPA1; more than 450 for DPB1. Four or five DR-DQ haplotypes were handled as single units for association and clustering because linkage in the cohort was strong. Across some 400 genotyped donors of the cohort, an average of about 240,000 unique TCR beta nucleotide sequences per donor were sequenced, and 15% to 20% of those sequences were non-productive. General conclusions and limits of the study: Because HLA typing was unavailable for some donors at each locus, only the typed subset was used in association tests. In a later genetic analysis, fewer N-insertions in productive TCRs were reported among donors in an Asian-associated ancestry cluster than the approximately 630-donor mean. At a false discovery rate of 0.05, a later analysis linked around 15,000 TCR beta sequences to specific HLA alleles. Across donors, most TCR sequences were observed very rarely, whereas some public TCRs were present in many individuals. In an earlier analysis of 587 of the donors, most TCR beta V segments appeared in productive rearrangements about 90% or about 30% of the time, broadly matching IMGT annotations. In a later analysis, TCR association rates were found to vary across HLA loci, with the most associated TCRs seen for DRB1 alleles and the fewest for HLA-C alleles. A later genetic analysis associated a missense DCLRE1C variant with V-gene and J-gene trimming of TCR beta chains, and an independent cohort replicated the association. When HLA alleles, especially DR and DQ, strongly co-occurred, attributing TCR associations to individual alleles was difficult. In a later analysis, several top co-occurrence clusters were reported to appear linked to parvovirus B19, influenza, CMV and Epstein-Barr virus. The classifier was reported to diagnose cytomegalovirus status with high specificity and sensitivity in both the original cohort and the validation cohort. Most CMV-associated TCR beta chains appeared to be HLA-restricted in a later analysis, and the HLA associations seemed to be driven largely by CMV exposure. For the cohort, immune exposure information was limited to CMV serostatus. A group of highly shared sequence variants was considered likely to be a technical artifact of the sequencing pipeline. In a later analysis, HLA-associated TCR beta chains were found to be more clonally expanded and to have lower generation probabilities than equally common non-associated chains. According to the authors, the approach could potentially be generalized to other disease states and immunological phenotypes. Sequencing depth was assumed to be roughly uniform across donors in the presence/absence analyses, though that assumption may not hold. Because counts were too low, under 20 rarely observed V segments, including chromosome 9 orphons, were left out of the earlier analysis of over 550 of the donors. Some IMGT-functional V segments, including TRBV6-2 and TRBV6-3, could not be told apart with the 87-base-pair reads, so those segments were excluded. A further reported finding was that TCR beta sequences accurately predicted the HLA-A and HLA-B alleles for most subjects in the first cohort. The study listed 150 to 200 TCR beta chains as associated with cytomegalovirus. In vitro tests confirmed that three of the cytomegalovirus-associated TCR beta chains recognize cytomegalovirus antigens. Correlated functional status among segregating V segments might reflect linkage disequilibrium, but an unknown experimental factor could not be ruled out. In this cohort, only TCR beta chains were sequenced, and detectable features were limited by the absence of alpha or paired-chain data.

Libraries were built with the immunoSEQ multiplex PCR assay. For the multiplex PCR, a mixture combining 60 forward primers for TCR Vbeta segments and 13 reverse primers for TCR Jbeta segments was used. A multiplex PCR assay on genomic DNA amplified the CDR3 region of rearranged TCR beta genes. On the Illumina HiSeq System, the amplified TCR beta libraries were sequenced as 87-base-pair reads. On the authors' methods: In a later analysis, tens of millions of unique TCR beta chains were counted across the 666 repertoires, and about 10 million of these chains were shared by at least two donors. A nearest-neighbor algorithm error-corrected the raw reads and collapsed the reads into unique sequences, merging closely related sequences to remove PCR and sequencing errors. To assign V, D and J gene segments, CDR3 sequences were aligned to IMGT reference sequences. For a sequence to be retained, a match of at least six nucleotides was required to both a V gene segment and a J gene segment. A rearrangement counted as productive if the CDR3 had no stop codons and remained in frame with V and J, and every other rearrangement counted as non-productive. CDR3 was defined according to IMGT convention as the region running from the second conserved V-encoded cysteine to the conserved J-encoded phenylalanine. The earlier analysis of about 530 of the donors excluded any sequence lacking an unambiguous match to a single V gene segment. In an earlier analysis of several hundred of the donors, V segments were called functional above 56.7% productive rearrangements and were called segregating when the between-donor standard deviation exceeded 5%. To diagnose cytomegalovirus status from the catalog of TCR beta chain sequences, a statistical classification framework was built. V and J gene assignment, in a later analysis, came from comparing TCR nucleotide sequences with IMGT/GENE-DB human TR gene sequences. A later analysis assigned CDR3 sequences and most-parsimonious VDJ recombination scenarios with the TCRdist pipeline. In a later analysis, every TCR beta chain was defined by the combination of its CDR3 amino acid sequence and its V-gene family, and reads without a unique V-gene family were dropped. To address suspected cross-contamination and a sequencing artifact, a later analysis removed 550 to 750 highly shared, low-generation-probability nucleotide sequences. A later analysis calculated a clonal expansion index for each public chain from normalized within-repertoire ranks of inferred template counts. In a later analysis, generation probabilities were computed using a VDJ recombination model fitted to out-of-frame rearrangements, and the results were checked against IGoR. In a later analysis, hypergeometric tests were used to score TCR-TCR, TCR-HLA and TCR-CMV co-occurrence, with a repertoire-size bias correction applied to TCR pairs. A later analysis estimated false discovery rates by permuting HLA or CMV assignments 20 times. A later analysis grouped co-occurring TCRs with DBSCAN, adding TCRdist sequence similarity when clustering within HLA-allele-positive subsets. For co-occurrence clustering, repertoires with fewer than 30,000 or more than 120,000 public chains were excluded, along with roughly 5 repertoires with anomalous nucleotide sharing. As stored in TCRdb, this immuneACCESS dataset retains in-frame rearrangements with V and J assigned. A fraction of the clones does not appear; measured against another copy, unresolved V genes explain less than half of the discrepancy, and the remainder lacks a known reason. For V, J and clone size, that table is used; D and trimming come from the DNA. Across this sample there are more than 130,000 clones, with around 81% seen only once. The top ten hold 6.5% to 7% of the sample.

V drops 0 bases and J drops 0 bases, leaving 10 bases in between. Including cysteine and phenylalanine, the CDR3 has 16 amino acids. Only the CDR3 part of the read is kept: 48 bases, read in frame from the first base. CDR1 and CDR2 are drawn from the germline V gene: ENHRY, SYGVKD. The cohort consisted of approximately 690 healthy bone marrow donors. Cohort members were all nominally healthy when sampled, although unrecorded immune exposures were likely present. The donor was CMV seropositive and was included in the group of almost 300 seropositive cohort members. Every donor gave a peripheral blood sample, and the peripheral blood mononuclear cells from that sample were used for TCR beta sequencing. Genomic DNA extraction from the blood cell samples was performed with the Qiagen DNeasy Blood Extraction Kit. Notes on this clone: Its specific antigen is unknown. No base quality values were provided; no much bigger clone lies one nucleotide off.

The sequence came from a man aged 40-49 years in good health and CMV-seropositive. Sequenced input: PBMCs. The chain uses TRBV10-3 and TRBJ2-3; the D gene is perhaps TRBD2, on 5 matching bases. The DNA reads as follows: TGTGCCATCAGTGAGTCTTTCCGGGGAAGCACAGATACGCAGTATTTT. This translates into CAISESFRGSTDTQYF.